This TCR beta chain was recovered during a study of a mutant IDH1 vaccine in newly diagnosed glioma. About the study: Vaccines were first given 4-6 weeks after radiotherapy alone, or with temozolomide cycles.

Overall study findings and caveats: Overall, about 92% of patients had vaccine-induced immune responses.

Sequencing was performed with immunoSEQ multiplex PCR; in TCRdb, only in-frame clones are kept and a portion is missing. The table lists about 42,000 clones, 83% of them singletons, with roughly 5% in the top ten. Time point in this sample: week 35, safety follow-up. The investigators gave 300 ug of mutant IDH1 20-mer peptide in each vaccine dose, together with topical imiquimod. V lost 4 bases and J 8 bases, leaving 14 bases between the germline ends. This CDR3 is built from 13 residues. In germline, CDR1 is MGHRA, CDR2 YSYEKL. About this clone: What it binds is unknown.

The receptor's source is a woman aged 50 to 60 with glioma. Sequenced here: PBMCs, sampled from a glioma patient whose treatment included an IDH1 peptide vaccine. The gene calls are TRBV4-1 and TRBJ1-1; D unresolved. The CDR3 loop is CASSRLALEEAFF. The CDR3 DNA follows: TGCGCCAGCAGCCGCCTCGCGCTGGAGGAAGCTTTCTTT.